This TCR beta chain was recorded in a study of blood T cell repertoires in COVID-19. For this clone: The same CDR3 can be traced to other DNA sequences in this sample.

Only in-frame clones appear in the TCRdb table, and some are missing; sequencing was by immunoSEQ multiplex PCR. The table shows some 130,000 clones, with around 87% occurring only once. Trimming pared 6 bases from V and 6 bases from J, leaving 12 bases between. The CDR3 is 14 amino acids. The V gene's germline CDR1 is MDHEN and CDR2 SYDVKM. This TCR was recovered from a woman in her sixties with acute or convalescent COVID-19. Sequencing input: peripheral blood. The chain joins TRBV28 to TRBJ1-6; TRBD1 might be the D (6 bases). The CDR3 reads CASSLGHRNSPLHF. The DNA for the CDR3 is TGTGCCAGCAGCCTGGGACACCGTAATTCACCCCTCCACTTT.